This passage covers 20 T cell receptor beta chains from one sample sequenced in a study of Ad26.COV2.S vaccination and SARS-CoV-2 variants. Treatment denoted: about 20 received Ad26.COV2.S at low or high dose, single or two shots; about five received placebo; per-sample allocation not given. Specimen acquisition occurred on day 63 following the initial vaccine or placebo injection. Method: immunoSEQ multiplex PCR; TCRdb's copy keeps in-frame clones and lacks some. The sample has fewer than 500,000 clones, 75% to 90% seen once; the top ten hold approximately 2.5%. Sample: peripheral blood, taken in a trial of Ad26.COV2.S vaccine versus placebo. These receptors all come from a person aged 18 to 65 who received the Ad26.COV2.S COVID-19 vaccine or a placebo.

V gene TRBV6-2 or TRBV6-3 combines with J gene TRBJ2-7; 10 bases align to TRBD2. J lost 5 bases, V lost 2 bases, and 6 bases had no gene match. This CDR3 is 15 amino acids long. Germline CDR1 is MNHEY and CDR2 is SVGEGT. The DNA of the CDR3 is TGTGCCAGCAGTTACAGTAGCGGGGGGTTACACGAGCAGTACTTC. It specifies CASSYSSGGLHEQYF.

This chain uses TRBV9 with TRBJ2-5; 12 bases map to TRBD2. The length of the CDR3 is 15 residues. CDR1 and CDR2 from the germline V gene are SGDLS and YYNGEE. V gave up 3 bases and J gave up 4 bases; unmatched junction bases: 4. CDR3 nucleotides: TGTGCCAGCAGCGGACTAGCGGGGGTACGAGAGACCCAGTACTTC. Translating it yields CASSGLAGVRETQYF. Variable domain in full (rest from reference TRBV9 and TRBJ2-5): DSGVTQTPKHLITATGQRVTLRCSPRSGDLSVYWYQQSLDQGLQFLIQYYNGEERAKGNILERFSAQQFPDLHSELNLSSLELGDSALYFCASSGLAGVRETQYFGPGTRLLVL.

The genes are TRBV28 and TRBJ2-1; weak D call: TRBD2 (5 bases). Trimming removed 7 bases from V and 7 bases from J, with 14 bases in between. Germline V gives CDR1 MDHEN, CDR2 SYDVKM. The CDR3 is 13 residues long. CDR3 protein: CASKVVRENEQFF. The CDR3 coding sequence is TGTGCCAGCAAGGTGGTGAGGGAAAATGAGCAGTTCTTC.

Remarks on this clone: The sample contains more than one DNA sequence encoding this CDR3. V is TRBV7-2 and J is TRBJ2-5; possibly TRBD1 or TRBD2 for D (6 bases each). The CDR3 consists of 14 residues. Germline CDR1 is SGHTA and CDR2 is FQGNSA. V was shortened by 2 bases and J by 4 bases, with 11 bases between the two germline ends. Here the CDR3 reads CASSLRGGRETQYF. For the CDR3, the DNA is TGTGCCAGCAGCTTACGAGGGGGGCGAGAGACCCAGTACTTC.

The J gene is TRBJ1-6, the V gene TRBV6-2 or TRBV6-3, with unresolved D. The CDR3 runs to 14 residues. The V gene's germline CDR1 is MNHEY and CDR2 SVGEGT. The V end was cut by 2 bases, the J end by 8 bases, with 10 bases between. CDR3 protein: CASSYMVLDSPLHF. The CDR3 coding sequence is TGTGCCAGCAGTTACATGGTTTTGGATTCACCCCTCCACTTT.

This rearrangement joins TRBV6-2 or TRBV6-3 to TRBJ2-3; the D is unclear. The CDR3 is 14 amino acids. The germline gives CDR1 MNHEY, CDR2 SVGEGT. Between the trimmed V and J ends, which lost 6 bases and 0 bases, there was a span of 10 bases. In nucleotides, the CDR3 is TGTGCCAGCAGCTGGCTTAAGAGCACAGATACGCAGTATTTT. This sequence encodes CASSWLKSTDTQYF.

Points on this clone: Different DNA sequences within this sample yield the same CDR3. This chain connects TRBV5-1 to TRBJ2-3; D not resolved. Germline V gene data show CDR1 as SGHRS and CDR2 as YFSETQ. The CDR3 has 12 amino acids. Trimming left V 2 bases short and J 4 bases short, with 5 bases between. The CDR3 is CASSLEADTQYF. The CDR3 DNA follows: TGCGCCAGCAGCTTAGAAGCAGATACGCAGTATTTT.

This chain connects TRBV12-3 or TRBV12-4 to TRBJ2-1; no definite D call. Between the trimmed V and J ends, which lost 6 bases and 4 bases, there was a span of 10 bases. This CDR3 comprises 13 residues. The CDR3: CASSRTAYNEQFF. The CDR3 nucleotides read TGTGCCAGCAGCCGGACCGCATACAATGAGCAGTTCTTC.

The genes are TRBV4-3 and TRBJ1-4; D is perhaps TRBD1 (6 bases). CDR1 LGHNA and CDR2 YSLEER come from the germline V gene. The CDR3 totals 16 residues. V was cut by 4 bases and J by 4 bases, with 16 bases left in between. The CDR3, as DNA: TGCGCCAGCAGCCTCGGGGGGGGGCCTGATAATGAAAAACTGTTTTTT. It codes for CASSLGGGPDNEKLFF.

The chain couples TRBV18 to TRBJ1-5, with D maybe TRBD1 (6 bases). Trimming left V 5 bases short and J 4 bases short, with 9 bases between. The CDR3 runs to 13 residues. Germline CDR1 and CDR2: KGHSH and LQKENI. The CDR3 is CASSTGTNQPQHF. DNA of the CDR3: TGTGCCAGCTCAACAGGGACAAATCAGCCCCAGCATTTT.

This chain links TRBV11-2 with TRBJ2-2, with D perhaps matching TRBD1 (6 bases). The CDR3 contains 14 residues. The germline CDR1 and CDR2 sequences are SGHAT and FQNNGV. Trimming took off 3 bases at V and 4 bases at J, with 9 bases between the two ends. CDR3 DNA sequence: TGTGCCAGCAGCTTGAACAGGGCCACCGGGGAGCTGTTTTTT. Amino acid sequence: CASSLNRATGELFF.

The DNA for the CDR3 is TGTGCCACCAGTGATACCGGGACCCTTGGAAACACCATATATTTT. Amino acids: CATSDTGTLGNTIYF. The rearrangement links TRBV24-1 to TRBJ1-3; weak D call: TRBD1 (5 bases). The CDR3 length is 15 residues. Trimming removed 3 bases at V and 3 bases at J, with 11 bases between. Per the germline V gene, CDR1 is KGHDR and CDR2 is SFDVKD.

The V call is TRBV10-3, the J call TRBJ1-4; no clear D. The CDR3 sequence is 12 residues long. Looked up from germline, CDR1 is ENHRY and CDR2 is SYGVKD. Trimming left V 4 bases short and J 4 bases short, with 4 bases between. CDR3 in amino acids: CAISGGNEKLFF. The CDR3, as DNA: TGTGCCATCAGTGGGGGTAATGAAAAACTGTTTTTT.

V gene TRBV5-1 combines with J gene TRBJ1-3; D remains unclear. V was trimmed by 0 bases and J by 9 bases, leaving 10 bases between them. This CDR3 is 13 amino acids long. CDR1 and CDR2 (germline): SGHRS, YFSETQ. CDR3 sequence (DNA): TGCGCCAGCAGCTTGGCACCACAAGGCACCATATATTTT. Amino acid sequence: CASSLAPQGTIYF.

The chain joins TRBV2 to TRBJ1-2, with a possible D match to TRBD1 (6 bases). The CDR3 length is 14 residues. Deletions cut 6 bases from V and 3 bases from J, with 14 bases between. Per germline, CDR1 SNHLY and CDR2 FYNNEI. The CDR3 DNA reads as TGTGCCAGCAGCCGGGTGACAGGCGACTATGGCTACACCTTC. It is translated as CASSRVTGDYGYTF.

The chain couples TRBV25-1 to TRBJ1-1; D possibly corresponds to TRBD1 (5 bases). Trimming pared 2 bases from V and 3 bases from J, leaving 13 bases between. The V gene's germline CDR1 is MGHDK and CDR2 SYGVNS. CDR3 length equals 15 residues. The CDR3 DNA reads as TGTGCCAGCAGTGAAGCCCTCTCGGGGGACACTGAAGCTTTCTTT. Its translation: CASSEALSGDTEAFF.

This clone was seen a single time. The chain joins TRBV5-1 to TRBJ1-5; maybe TRBD1 (5 bases). Trimming removed 8 bases from V and 7 bases from J, with 16 bases in between. CDR3 size: 13 residues. Germline loops: CDR1 SGHRS, CDR2 YFSETQ. The CDR3 loop reads CASSWQGGQPQHF. The CDR3 DNA is TGCGCCAGTTCCTGGCAGGGTGGCCAGCCCCAGCATTTT.

The chain recombines TRBV18 with TRBJ1-4; TRBD1 aligns across 7 bases. The length of the CDR3 is 15 residues. The V gene end was trimmed by 0 bases and the J gene end by 3 bases; junction bases not matched to a gene: 1. Per germline, CDR1 KGHSH and CDR2 LQKENI. The CDR3 DNA follows: TGTGCCAGCTCACCACCGGGACAGCCTAATGAAAAACTGTTTTTT. It is translated as CASSPPGQPNEKLFF.

The chain has TRBV2 and TRBJ2-2; a possible D gene is TRBD2 (6 bases). The germline V gene encodes CDR1 SNHLY and CDR2 FYNNEI. Trimming took off 6 bases at V and 6 bases at J, with 14 bases between the two ends. The CDR3 totals 14 residues. CDR3 in DNA: TGTGCCAGCAGCTTCCGGGGGAGGTCCGGGGAGCTGTTTTTT. As protein: CASSFRGRSGELFF. Filled out from reference TRBV2 and TRBJ2-2, the complete variable domain reads EPEVTQTPSHQVTQMGQEVILRCVPISNHLYFYWYRQILGQKVEFLVSFYNNEISEKSEIFDDQFSVERPDGSNFTLKIRSTKLEDSAMYFCASSFRGRSGELFFGEGSRLTVL.

This clone appeared once. This sequence joins TRBV5-1 and TRBJ1-1, with D hard to call. Trimming shortened V by 7 bases and J by 3 bases, and 16 bases separated the two germline ends. Germline CDR1 reads SGHRS; CDR2 reads YFSETQ. The length of the CDR3 is 14 residues. The chain's CDR3 is CASCDPGSHTEAFF. CDR3 bases: TGCGCCAGCTGCGACCCTGGCAGCCACACTGAAGCTTTCTTT.